This TCR beta chain stems from a study of blood T cell repertoires in COVID-19. The wider study: The samples span acute and convalescent COVID-19 from the United States, Italy and Spain. PBMCs, B-cell-depleted T cells, or T cells provided the cDNA or gDNA that made up the material.

All enrollees were roughly 18 to 100 years old and from 25 or so US areas. Assay: immunoSEQ multiplex PCR; the TCRdb copy retains only in-frame clones and omits some. This sample has nearly 350,000 clones, with about 88% found just once. The length of the CDR3 is 16 residues. From germline, CDR1 is SGHRS and CDR2 YFSETQ. V gave up 6 bases and J gave up 4 bases, with 20 bases separating them. The rearrangement joins TRBV5-1 to TRBJ2-1; TRBD1 might be the D (6 bases). Sequencing was carried out using PBMCs or T cells enriched from blood (not recorded which). The receptor comes from a woman in her 30s who had recovered from COVID-19. CDR3 sequence reads: CASTRSGGSSYNEQFF. CDR3 DNA: TGCGCCAGCACTCGGTCTGGGGGCAGCTCATACAATGAGCAGTTCTTC.